This TCR beta chain emerged from a study of cytomegalovirus exposure and HLA in healthy donors. Study results and caveats: Rarity marked most TCR sequences, yet some public TCRs occurred in many donors.

The donors were in the roughly 110-subject validation cohort; that cohort was separate from the roughly 680-subject first cohort. TCRdb's table, derived via immunoSEQ multiplex PCR, lists solely in-frame clones and lacks some. The sample consists of 210,000 or so clones, 88% of them appearing once. In the case of this clone: Its antigen is as yet unknown.

Sequenced sample: PBMCs. This TCR was sampled from a young woman in good health and CMV-seronegative.

CDR3 protein: CASSFESQGNYGYTF. The CDR3 DNA reads TGTGCCAGCAGTTTCGAATCTCAGGGAAACTATGGCTACACCTTC. The chain joins TRBV6-5 to TRBJ1-2, with a weak D call TRBD1 (5 bases). Germline values: CDR1 MNHEY, CDR2 SVGAGI. The CDR3 is made up of 15 amino acids. V was trimmed by 4 bases and J by 2 bases, leaving 14 bases between them.